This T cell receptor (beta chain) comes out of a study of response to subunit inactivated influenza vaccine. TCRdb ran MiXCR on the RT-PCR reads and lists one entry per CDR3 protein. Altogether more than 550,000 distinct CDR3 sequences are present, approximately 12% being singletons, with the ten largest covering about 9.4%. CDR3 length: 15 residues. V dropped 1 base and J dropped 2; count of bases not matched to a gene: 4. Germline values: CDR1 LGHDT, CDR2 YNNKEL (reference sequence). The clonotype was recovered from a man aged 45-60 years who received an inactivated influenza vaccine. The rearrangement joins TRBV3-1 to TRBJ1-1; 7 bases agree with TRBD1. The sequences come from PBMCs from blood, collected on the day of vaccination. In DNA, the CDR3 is TGTGCCAGCAGCCAAGGGGGACAGATAAACACTGAAGCTTTCTTT. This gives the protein CASSQGGQINTEAFF.